The present TCR beta chain was sequenced within a study of T cell repertoires in cytomegalovirus infection. At the level of the study: CMV epitopes that were recently identified and HLA-C-restricted were used alongside well-studied HLA-B-restricted ones. CMV infection plus the matching HLA type was flagged by public TCR beta signatures. Findings and caveats of the study: Within the response measured ex vivo, HLA-C-restricted CMV-specific TCR beta clonotypes were dominant.

Comments on this clonotype: The target antigen is unknown.

In germline, CDR1 is SGHDT, CDR2 YYEEEE. The V and J ends lost 4 bases and 5 bases respectively, with 13 bases between them. The CDR3 extends over 14 amino acids. Each CDR3 protein is one row after TCRdb ran MiXCR on the reads. The data contain fewer than 950,000 distinct CDR3 sequences, approximately 32% of them singletons. This specimen consisted of cultured CD8+ T cells from PBMCs, obtained from culture after CMV antigen stimulation. V gene TRBV5-6 combines with J gene TRBJ2-1, with a weak D call TRBD2 (6 bases). This TCR was sampled from a human donor in good health (CMV status not recorded). Some clones in this sample may be carry-over from other donors' samples. For the CDR3, the DNA is TGTGCCAGCAGCCCCTCCGGGACTCACAATGAGCAGTTCTTC. It yields the protein CASSPSGTHNEQFF.